This entry lists 3 T cell receptor beta chains sequenced from one sample in a study of T cell responses to AZD1222 COVID-19 vaccine. Produced via immunoSEQ multiplex PCR; TCRdb's table is partial and in-frame only. The sample lists 65,000 to 85,000 clones, approximately 90% occurring once. The source was peripheral blood, collected on day 0 of AZD1222 vaccination. The receptors here all came from an adult in good health.

The chain employs TRBV6-2 or TRBV6-3 and TRBJ2-7; tentative D call: TRBD1 (5 bases). V gave up 2 bases and J gave up 0 bases, with 11 bases separating them. CDR1 is MNHEY and CDR2 is SVGEGT in the germline V gene. This CDR3 has 15 amino acids. Here the CDR3 reads CASSYARQISYEQYF. The CDR3 nucleotides read TGTGCCAGCAGTTACGCGAGACAGATCTCCTACGAGCAGTACTTC.

The rearrangement links TRBV7-3 to TRBJ2-3; TRBD1 agrees at 8 bases. This CDR3 has 16 residues. Unmatched junction bases numbered 6, after V lost 4 bases and J lost 0 bases. From germline, CDR1 is SGHTA and CDR2 FQGTGA. CDR3 protein: CASSSSGGVSTDTQYF. The CDR3 nucleotides read TGTGCCAGCAGCTCTTCAGGGGGCGTAAGCACAGATACGCAGTATTTT.

V usage is TRBV19 and J usage is TRBJ2-5, with D possibly being TRBD1 (5 bases). The CDR3 totals 12 residues. The V gene's germline CDR1 is LNHDA and CDR2 SQIVND (reference sequence). V lost 6 bases, J lost 4 bases, and 9 bases lay in between. This chain's CDR3 is CASSLDRETQYF. In DNA, the CDR3 is TGTGCCAGTAGCCTAGACAGAGAGACCCAGTACTTC.